This T cell receptor beta chain was recorded in a study of Graves' ophthalmopathy and Graves' hyperthyroidism. The CDR3 is 14 amino acids. The germline gives CDR1 DFQATT, CDR2 SNEGSKA (reference sequence). The V and J ends lost 0 bases and 9 bases respectively, with 17 bases between them. Amplification of TCR beta CDR3 regions used RNA transcripts. The workflow started with a first-round RT-PCR run with HTBI primers and then moved on to a second-round multiplex PCR. In TCRdb, the multiplex PCR reads were re-called with MiXCR into one record per CDR3 protein. Altogether 150,000 or so distinct CDR3 sequences are present, over 35% being singletons, with the ten largest covering roughly 5.8%.

This chain uses TRBV20-1 with TRBJ1-1, with D possibly being TRBD1 (5 bases). The source of this sequence is a woman between 35 and 50 years old with Graves' ophthalmopathy. The sequencing input was peripheral blood. Here the CDR3 DNA reads TGCAGTGCTAGAGAAAGTGGGCAGGGACGGCAAGCTTTCTTT. Protein sequence: CSARESGQGRQAFF.